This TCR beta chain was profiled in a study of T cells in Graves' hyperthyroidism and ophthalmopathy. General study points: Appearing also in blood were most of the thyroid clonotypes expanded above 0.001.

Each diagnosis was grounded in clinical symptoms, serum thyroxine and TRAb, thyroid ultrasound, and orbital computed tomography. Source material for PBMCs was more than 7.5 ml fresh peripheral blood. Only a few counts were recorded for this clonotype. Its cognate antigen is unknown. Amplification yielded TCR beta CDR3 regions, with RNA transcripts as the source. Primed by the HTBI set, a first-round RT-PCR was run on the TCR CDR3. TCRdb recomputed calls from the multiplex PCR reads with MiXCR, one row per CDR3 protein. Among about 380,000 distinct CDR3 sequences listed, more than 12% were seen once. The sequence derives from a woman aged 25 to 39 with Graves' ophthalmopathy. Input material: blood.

The CDR3 region has the DNA TGTGCCAGCAGACCCGACAGGGCTGGAAACACCATATATTTT. Translating it yields CASRPDRAGNTIYF. J is TRBJ1-3 and V is TRBV28, with 7 positions matching TRBD1. The CDR3 has 14 residues. Germline-derived CDR1 and CDR2 are MDHEN and SYDVKM. The trim removed 6 bases at V and 2 bases at J, leaving 4 bases unmatched.